The entry that follows covers one T cell receptor (beta chain) sequence. This CDR3 is built from 15 residues. Per the germline V gene, CDR1 is SQVTM and CDR2 is ANQGSEA. The data are from a study of T cells expressing NK-cell markers. TCRdb re-called the 5' RACE reads; one entry per CDR3 protein, DNA not given. This sample carries about 260,000 distinct CDR3 sequences, with roughly 4.2% going to the ten biggest clones. This rearrangement joins TRBV29-1 to TRBJ2-1; there is no DNA to check the TCRdb D call of TRBD2. This receptor was obtained from a woman aged 18 to 75 in good health. Sequencing was done on a sample of blood T cells: a sorted CD56 or NKG2C T cell subset, CD4+ or CD8+ T cells, or bulk PBMC T cells (not recorded which). The CDR3 is CSVDSYGGRLSGQFF.